This T cell receptor beta chain was documented in a study of cytomegalovirus exposure and HLA in healthy donors. Across the whole study: Early released data comprised some 85 million unique TCRs from HLA-typed donors. The study's findings and limits: Overall, around 160 TCR beta chains were annotated as cytomegalovirus-associated. A cluster of highly shared sequence variants was likely a sequencing artifact.

In regard to this clone: Antigen unknown.

The PCR employed 60 Vbeta primers together with 13 Jbeta primers. The protocol was immunoSEQ multiplex PCR, while the TCRdb copy is restricted to in-frame clones and leaves out a portion. This table holds 45,000 or so clones. This clonotype was sampled from a male donor in good health and CMV-seronegative. The sequenced sample consisted of PBMCs.

The CDR3 loop reads CASSHGDRVQETQYF. In nucleotides, the CDR3 is TGTGCCAGCAGTCACGGGGACAGAGTTCAAGAGACCCAGTACTTC. This chain joins TRBV7-9 and TRBJ2-5, with 7 bases lining up with TRBD1. Germline lookup yields CDR1 SEHNR and CDR2 FQNEAQ (reference sequence). After removal of 6 bases from V and 2 bases from J, the junction contained 9 bases not matched to a gene. This CDR3 comprises 15 residues. The entire variable domain, with the rest obtained from reference TRBV7-9 and TRBJ2-5, is as follows: DTGVSQNPRHKITKRGQNVTFRCDPISEHNRLYWYRQTLGQGPEFLTYFQNEAQLEKSRLLSDRFSAERPKGSFSTLEIQRTEQGDSAMYLCASSHGDRVQETQYFGPGTRLLVL.